The rows below give T cell receptor beta chains drawn from one sample of a study of blood T cell repertoires in COVID-19. The assay was immunoSEQ multiplex PCR, and TCRdb's table has in-frame clones only and misses some. The table has about 130,000 clones, 84% seen once. The sample was peripheral blood. These receptors all come from a woman aged 30 to 39 who had recovered from COVID-19. Each CDR3 is given with its conserved first and last residue. D genes are given only for firm matches. Not all rows give a size; the values are once, few, many and, for expanded clones, a class.

>14|-|TRBJ1-1|-|TRBV27
CASSLEGRNTEAFF
TGTGCCAGCAGTTTAGAGGGCAGGAACACTGAAGCTTTCTTT
>14|-|TRBJ2-1|-|TRBV27
CASTLGAGDGEQFF
TGTGCCAGCACCCTAGGGGCAGGGGACGGGGAGCAGTTCTTC
>18|-|TRBJ2-1|TRBD2|TRBV3-1/TRBV3-2
CASSQAKFRLAGHNEQFF
TGTGCCAGCAGCCAAGCGAAATTTCGGCTAGCGGGACACAATGAGCAATTCTTC
>14|-|TRBJ2-3|-|TRBV7-3
CASSQEGLTDTQYF
TGTGCCAGCAGCCAGGAGGGCCTCACAGATACGCAGTATTTT
>15|-|TRBJ1-2|-|TRBV19
CASTAQTASFYGYTF
TGTGCCAGTACCGCCCAGACAGCCTCTTTTTATGGCTACACCTTC
>16|few|TRBJ1-4|TRBD1|TRBV4-1
CASSRPGTGTAEKLFF
TGCGCCAGCAGCCGTCCCGGGACAGGGACGGCTGAAAAACTGTTTTTT
>15|-|TRBJ2-1|-|TRBV19
CASSGQGNSYNEQFF
TGTGCCAGTTCGGGGCAGGGGAATTCCTACAATGAGCAGTTCTTC
>16|-|TRBJ2-1|TRBD2|TRBV3-1/TRBV3-2
CASSQVGRASYNEQFF
TGTGCCAGCAGCCAAGTGGGGAGGGCCAGCTACAATGAGCAGTTCTTC
>17|-|TRBJ2-7|TRBD2|TRBV4-2
CASSQATGLAGGYEQYF
TGTGCCAGCAGCCAAGCTACCGGACTAGCGGGGGGCTACGAGCAGTACTTC
>15|-|TRBJ2-2|TRBD2|TRBV19
CASSRSGGVTGELFF
TGTGCCAGTAGCCGAAGCGGGGGGGTCACCGGGGAGCTGTTTTTT
>17|-|TRBJ1-4|-|TRBV5-1
CASSLRPRPTTNEKLFF
TGCGCCAGCAGCTTGAGACCCAGGCCAACAACTAATGAAAAACTGTTTTTT